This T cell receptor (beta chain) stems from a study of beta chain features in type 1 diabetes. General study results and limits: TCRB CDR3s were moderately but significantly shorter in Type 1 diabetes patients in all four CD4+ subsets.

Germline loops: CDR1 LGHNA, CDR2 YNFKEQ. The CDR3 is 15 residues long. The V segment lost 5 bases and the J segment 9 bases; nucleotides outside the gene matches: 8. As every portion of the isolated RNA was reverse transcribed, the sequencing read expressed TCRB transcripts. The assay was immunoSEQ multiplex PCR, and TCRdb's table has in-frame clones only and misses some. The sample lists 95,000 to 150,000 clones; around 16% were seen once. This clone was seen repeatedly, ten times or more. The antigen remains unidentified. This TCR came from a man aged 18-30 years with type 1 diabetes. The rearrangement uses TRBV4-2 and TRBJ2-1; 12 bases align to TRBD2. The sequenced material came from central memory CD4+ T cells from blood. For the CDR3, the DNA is TGTGCCAGCAGCACCCGGACTAGCGGGATGGGTGAGCAGTTCTTC. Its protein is CASSTRTSGMGEQFF.